This T cell receptor beta chain comes out of a study of glioma-infiltrating T cells. V was clipped by 9 bases and J by 10 bases; unmatched bases: 11. The CDR3 consists of 15 residues. The germline V gene encodes CDR1 MDHEN and CDR2 SYDVKM. Amplification of TCR alpha and beta CDR3 regions from RNA used iRepertoire nested multiplex PCR. Tissue mRNA or PBMC total RNA, roughly 95-400 ng, went into one-step reverse transcription and amplification. In TCRdb, the multiplex PCR reads were re-called with MiXCR into one record per CDR3 protein. This sample yields 150,000 to 200,000 distinct CDR3 sequences, of which approximately 40% are seen a single time; 5.2% belongs to the top ten. Study-level findings and limits: Tissue and blood shared very few CDR3 sequences. Above-expected tissue-blood divergence occurred in all gliomas, most in low-grade ones.

This clonotype occurred many times. The target antigen is unknown. The receptor was isolated from a human donor with low-grade glioma or glioblastoma, undergoing nonglioma brain surgery, or in good health (not recorded which). Sequencing used glioma tissue, nonneoplastic brain tissue, or PBMCs (not recorded which). This chain connects TRBV28 to TRBJ2-1; TRBD2 agrees at 14 bases. CDR3 nucleotides: TGTGCCAGTTCACCGGGACTAGCGGGAGAACAGGAGCAGTTCTTC. Its translation is CASSPGLAGEQEQFF.